The count of the clone carrying this T cell receptor (beta chain) is one. Per the authors' pipeline: From reference gene primer amplification, estimates of nucleated cell counts were derived. Assay used: immunoSEQ multiplex PCR; TCRdb lists only in-frame clones, some missing. V and J calls and clone size are those listed in that table; D and trimming were worked out from the DNA. The repertoire consists of around 210,000 clones, with 85% occurring once and the leading ten covering more than 4.5%. Seattle's cohort entered during active infection and was followed longitudinally. These data originate in a study of blood T cell repertoires in COVID-19. Germline values: CDR1 ENHRY, CDR2 SYGVKD. The CDR3 totals 13 residues. The V end lost 3 bases, the J end lost 1 base, and 7 bases lay between the germline ends.

The TCR was taken from a man aged 45 to 65 with COVID-19, enrolled during active disease. The V and J genes are TRBV10-3 and TRBJ2-7; D gene ambiguous. The material sequenced was peripheral blood. CDR3: CAISDWQSYEQYF. The CDR3 DNA reads TGTGCCATCAGTGACTGGCAGTCCTACGAGCAGTACTTC.